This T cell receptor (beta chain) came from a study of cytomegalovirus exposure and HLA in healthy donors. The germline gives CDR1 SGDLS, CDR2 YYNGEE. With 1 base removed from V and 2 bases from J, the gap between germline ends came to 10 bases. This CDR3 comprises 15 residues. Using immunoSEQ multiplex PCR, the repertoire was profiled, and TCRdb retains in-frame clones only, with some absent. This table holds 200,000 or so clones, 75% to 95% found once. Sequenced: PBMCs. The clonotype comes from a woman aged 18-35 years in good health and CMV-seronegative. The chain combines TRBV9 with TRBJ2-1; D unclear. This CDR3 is CASSVTGGPYNEQFF. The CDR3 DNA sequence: TGTGCCAGCAGCGTAACGGGTGGTCCCTACAATGAGCAGTTCTTC.